A selection of T cell receptor beta chains follows, all from one sample in a study of shared clonotypes between healthy human individuals. The assay was immunoSEQ multiplex PCR, and TCRdb's table has in-frame clones only and misses some. Among approximately 2,000,000 clones listed, around 95% were seen once. Input material: naive CD8+ T cells from PBMCs. The source is a man between 18 and 35 years old in good health. Some clones in this sample may be carry-over from other donors' samples. CDR3s leave out the opening cysteine and the closing phenylalanine or tryptophan.

J gene	V gene	CDR3 protein
TRBJ2-1	TRBV14	ASSQDIVEYNEQF
TRBJ2-2	TRBV25-1	ASSHGSAGELF
TRBJ1-1	TRBV30	AWSVHYATGRGTEAF
TRBJ2-1	TRBV27	ASSLLWTSGRAYNEQF
TRBJ1-2	TRBV27	ASSSFLTGVDGYT
TRBJ1-4	TRBV7-9	ASSLGRGEKLF
TRBJ2-1	TRBV5-1	ASSPGQGSYNEQF
TRBJ1-2	TRBV7-9	ASSFARQAHYGYT
TRBJ1-2	TRBV9	ASSDGTAEAYGYT
TRBJ1-1	TRBV5-4	ASSQGQVLDTEAF